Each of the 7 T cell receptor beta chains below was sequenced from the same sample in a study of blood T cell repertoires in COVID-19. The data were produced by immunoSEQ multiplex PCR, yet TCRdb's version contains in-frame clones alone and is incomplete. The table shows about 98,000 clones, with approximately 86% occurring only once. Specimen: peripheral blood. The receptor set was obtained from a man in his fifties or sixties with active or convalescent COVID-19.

CDR3 nucleotide sequence: TGTGCCAGCAGCTTAAATGGACAGGGCTCTGGAAACACCATATATTTT. It yields the protein CASSLNGQGSGNTIYF. The rearrangement uses TRBV11-2 and TRBJ1-3; TRBD1 matches at 8 bases. The V segment lost 2 bases and the J segment 0 bases; nucleotides outside the gene matches: 3. There are 16 residues in the CDR3. Germline CDR1 is SGHAT and CDR2 is FQNNGV. Together with reference TRBV11-2 and TRBJ1-3, the CDR3 gives the full variable domain: EAGVAQSPRYKIIEKRQSVAFWCNPISGHATLYWYQQILGQGPKLLIQFQNNGVVDDSQLPKDRFSAERLKGVDSTLKIQPAKLEDSAVYLCASSLNGQGSGNTIYFGEGSWLTVV.

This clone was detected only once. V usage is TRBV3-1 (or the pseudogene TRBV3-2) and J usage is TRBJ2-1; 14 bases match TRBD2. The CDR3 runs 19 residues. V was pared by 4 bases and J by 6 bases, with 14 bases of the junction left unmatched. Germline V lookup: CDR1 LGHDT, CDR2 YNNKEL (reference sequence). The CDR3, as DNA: TGTGCCAGCAGCCTCCGACAACCGGGACTAGCGGGGGATCTCAATGAGCAGTTCTTC. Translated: CASSLRQPGLAGDLNEQFF.

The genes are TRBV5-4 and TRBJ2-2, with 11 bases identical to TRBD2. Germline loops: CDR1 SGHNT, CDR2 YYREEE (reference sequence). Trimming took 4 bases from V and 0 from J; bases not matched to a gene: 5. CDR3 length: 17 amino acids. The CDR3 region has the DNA TGTGCCAGCAGCCCACTAGCGGGGGCTACGAACACCGGGGAGCTGTTTTTT. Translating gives CASSPLAGATNTGELFF.

The CDR3: CASSHLDSFSGNTIYF. The CDR3 nucleotides are TGTGCCAGCAGCCACTTGGACAGCTTCTCTGGAAACACCATATATTTT. This rearrangement joins TRBV14 to TRBJ1-3, with a tentative D call TRBD1 (6 bases). The CDR3 runs 16 residues. The germline V gene has CDR1 SGHDN and CDR2 FVKESK. V lost 3 bases and J lost 0, with 12 bases in between.

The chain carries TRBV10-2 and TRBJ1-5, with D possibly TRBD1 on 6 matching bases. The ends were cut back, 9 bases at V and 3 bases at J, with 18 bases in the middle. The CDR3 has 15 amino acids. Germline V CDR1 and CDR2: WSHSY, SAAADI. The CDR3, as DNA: TGCGCCAGTGTACCCCGACAGGCCGACAATCAGCCCCAGCATTTT. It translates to CASVPRQADNQPQHF.

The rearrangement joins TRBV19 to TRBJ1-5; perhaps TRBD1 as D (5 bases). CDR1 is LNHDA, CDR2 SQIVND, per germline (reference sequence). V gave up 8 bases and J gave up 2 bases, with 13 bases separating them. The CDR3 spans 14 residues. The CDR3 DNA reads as TGTGCCAGTGAGCGCGGGGGTGGCAATCAGCCCCAGCATTTT. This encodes CASERGGGNQPQHF.

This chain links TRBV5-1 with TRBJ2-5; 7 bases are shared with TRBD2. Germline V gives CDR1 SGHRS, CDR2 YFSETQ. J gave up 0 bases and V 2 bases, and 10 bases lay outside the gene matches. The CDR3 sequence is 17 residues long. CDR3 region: CASSFVGYLADQETQYF. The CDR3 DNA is TGCGCCAGCAGCTTCGTGGGTTACCTAGCGGACCAAGAGACCCAGTACTTC.